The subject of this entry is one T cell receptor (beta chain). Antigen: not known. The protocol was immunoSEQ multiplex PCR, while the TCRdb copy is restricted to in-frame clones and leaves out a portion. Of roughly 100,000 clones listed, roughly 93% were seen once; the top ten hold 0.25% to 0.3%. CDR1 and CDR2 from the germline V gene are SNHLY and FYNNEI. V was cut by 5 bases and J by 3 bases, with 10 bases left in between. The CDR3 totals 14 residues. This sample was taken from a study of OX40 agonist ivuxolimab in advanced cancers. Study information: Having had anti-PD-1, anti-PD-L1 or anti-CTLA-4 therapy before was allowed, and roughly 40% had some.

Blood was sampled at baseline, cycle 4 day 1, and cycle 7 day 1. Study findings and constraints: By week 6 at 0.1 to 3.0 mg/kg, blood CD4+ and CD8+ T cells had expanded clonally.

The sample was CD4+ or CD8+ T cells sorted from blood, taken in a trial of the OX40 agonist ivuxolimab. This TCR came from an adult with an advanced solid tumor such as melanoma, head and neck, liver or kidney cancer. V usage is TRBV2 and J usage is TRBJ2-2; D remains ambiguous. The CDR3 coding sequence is TGTGCCAGCAGTCGAGGTAGGGACACCGGGGAGCTGTTTTTT. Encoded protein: CASSRGRDTGELFF.